The clone carrying this T cell receptor (beta chain) has just a few counts. Antigen: not known. Via MiXCR, TCRdb re-called the RT-PCR reads, giving one row per CDR3 protein. Among around 850,000 distinct CDR3 sequences listed, around 20% were seen once. The data originate from a study of response to subunit inactivated influenza vaccine. Whole-study findings and limits: The authors offered the suggestion that each seasonal influenza vaccination recruits few new T cells.

Trimming removed 4 bases at V and 1 base at J, with 12 bases between. CDR1 is SGHRS and CDR2 is YFSETQ in the germline V gene. CDR3 size: 15 residues. Sequencing used PBMCs from blood, obtained 4 to 6 days after vaccination. The rearrangement joins TRBV5-1 to TRBJ2-1, with a tentative D call TRBD1 (6 bases). This sequence originates from a man between 45 and 60 years old who received an inactivated influenza vaccine. CDR3 protein: CASSLQGWSYNEQFF. As DNA, the CDR3 is TGCGCCAGCAGCCTCCAGGGGTGGTCCTACAATGAGCAGTTCTTC. The full variable domain, its missing parts supplied by reference TRBV5-1 and TRBJ2-1, is KAGVTQTPRYLIKTRGQQVTLSCSPISGHRSVSWYQQTPGQGLQFLFEYFSETQRNKGNFPGRFSGRQFSNSRSEMNVSTLELGDSALYLCASSLQGWSYNEQFFGPGTRLTVL.